This T cell receptor beta chain was captured in a study of blood T cells in healthy people across ages. Comments on this clonotype: Its antigen is unidentified.

The V segment lost 2 bases and the J segment 4 bases; nucleotides outside the gene matches: 14. The CDR3 spans 18 residues. In germline, CDR1 is LGHDT, CDR2 YNNKEL (reference sequence). It was with a sample-barcoded 5' primer and a J-beta primer mix that a second PCR of roughly 6 to 12 cycles was run. Each CDR3 protein gets one entry after TCRdb re-called the 5' RACE reads with MiXCR. The sample has around 1,900,000 distinct CDR3 sequences, around 40% seen once. Study findings and constraints: Possibly, changes in expanded clonotypes were confounded because donor CMV status was unknown. Long-lived donors had more naive CD4+ cells and higher diversity than aged donors.

Isolated PBMCs totaled at least 6 million in each sample. Sequenced input: blood. The gene calls are TRBV3-1 and TRBJ2-1; TRBD2 aligns across 7 bases. The receptor was isolated from a human donor in good health. CDR3 sequence (DNA): TGTGCCAGCAGCCAATTGGGAGGGAGAGCCGTAAGGTACAATGAGCAGTTCTTC. It specifies CASSQLGGRAVRYNEQFF.